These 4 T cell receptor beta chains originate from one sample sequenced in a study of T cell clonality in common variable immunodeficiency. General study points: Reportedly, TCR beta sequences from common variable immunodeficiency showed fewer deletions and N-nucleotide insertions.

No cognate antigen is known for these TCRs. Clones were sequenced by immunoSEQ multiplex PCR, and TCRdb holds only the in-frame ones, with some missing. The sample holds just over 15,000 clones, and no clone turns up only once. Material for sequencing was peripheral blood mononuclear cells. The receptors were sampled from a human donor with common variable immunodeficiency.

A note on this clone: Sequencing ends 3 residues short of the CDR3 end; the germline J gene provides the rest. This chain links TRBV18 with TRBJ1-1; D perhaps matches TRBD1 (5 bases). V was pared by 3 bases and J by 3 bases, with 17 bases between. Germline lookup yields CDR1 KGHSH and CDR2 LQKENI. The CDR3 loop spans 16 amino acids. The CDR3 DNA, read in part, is TGTGCCAGCTCACCCCGGGACTCCGAAGGGGACACTGAA. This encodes CASSPRDSEGDTE. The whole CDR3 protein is CASSPRDSEGDTEAFF.

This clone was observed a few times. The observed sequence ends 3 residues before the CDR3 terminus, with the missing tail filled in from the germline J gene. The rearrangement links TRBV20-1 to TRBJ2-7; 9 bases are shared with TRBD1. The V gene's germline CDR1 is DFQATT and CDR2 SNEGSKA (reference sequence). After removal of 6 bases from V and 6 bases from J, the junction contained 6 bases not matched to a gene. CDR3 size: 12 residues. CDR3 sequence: CSAPGQGPEQYF. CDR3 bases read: TGCAGTGCCCCGGGACAGGGACCCGAG.

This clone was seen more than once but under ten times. The DNA read from the CDR3 is TGTGCCATCAGTGAGTCGAGAGCGGGGGCGGAGGAGACC. The encoded protein is CAISESRAGAEET. Given in full, the CDR3 is CAISESRAGAEETQYF. The V and J genes are TRBV10-3 and TRBJ2-5; 8 bases match TRBD2. Read sequence stops 3 residues before the CDR3 end, and the germline J gene provides the missing end. The CDR3 extends over 16 amino acids. Trimming removed 0 bases from V and 5 bases from J; junction bases left unmatched: 8. In germline, CDR1 is ENHRY, CDR2 SYGVKD.

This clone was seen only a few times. CDR3 residues: CATGVSYEQYF. The DNA read from the CDR3 is TGTGCCACCGGGGTCTCCTACGAG. The chain joins TRBV2 to TRBJ2-7; perhaps TRBD2 as D (5 bases). The CDR3 end is not reached by the read, which stops 3 residues before it; the germline J gene fills it in. The CDR3 runs to 11 residues. Trimming shortened V by 10 bases and J by 0 bases, and 7 bases separated the two germline ends. Per germline, CDR1 SNHLY and CDR2 FYNNEI. Filled out from reference TRBV2 and TRBJ2-7, the complete variable domain reads EPEVTQTPSHQVTQMGQEVILRCVPISNHLYFYWYRQILGQKVEFLVSFYNNEISEKSEIFDDQFSVERPDGSNFTLKIRSTKLEDSAMYFCATGVSYEQYFGPGTRLTVT.